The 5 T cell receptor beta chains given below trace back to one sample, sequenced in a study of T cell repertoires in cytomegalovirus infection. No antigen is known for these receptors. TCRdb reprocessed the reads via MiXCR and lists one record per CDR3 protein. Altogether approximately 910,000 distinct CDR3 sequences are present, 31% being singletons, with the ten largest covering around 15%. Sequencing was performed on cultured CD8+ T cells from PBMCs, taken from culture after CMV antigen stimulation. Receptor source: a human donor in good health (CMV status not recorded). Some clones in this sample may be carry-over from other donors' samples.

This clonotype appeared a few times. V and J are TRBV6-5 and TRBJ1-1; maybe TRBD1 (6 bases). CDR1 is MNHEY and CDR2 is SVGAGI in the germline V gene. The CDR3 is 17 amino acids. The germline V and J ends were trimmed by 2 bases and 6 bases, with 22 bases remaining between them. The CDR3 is CASSYADLNGGGPEAFF. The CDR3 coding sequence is TGTGCCAGCAGTTACGCCGACCTAAACGGGGGGGGCCCTGAAGCTTTCTTT.

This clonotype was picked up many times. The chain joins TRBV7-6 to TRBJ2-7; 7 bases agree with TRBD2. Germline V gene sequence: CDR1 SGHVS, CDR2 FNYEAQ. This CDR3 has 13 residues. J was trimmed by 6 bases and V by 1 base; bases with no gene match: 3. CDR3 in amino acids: CASSLGEGTEQYF. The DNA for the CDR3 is TGTGCCAGCAGCTTAGGGGAGGGAACCGAGCAGTACTTC.

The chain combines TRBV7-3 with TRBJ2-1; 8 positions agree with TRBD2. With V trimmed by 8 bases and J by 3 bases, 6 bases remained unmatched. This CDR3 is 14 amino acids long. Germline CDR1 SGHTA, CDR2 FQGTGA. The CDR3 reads CASGTGLDYNEQFF. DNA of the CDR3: TGTGCCAGCGGAACGGGACTAGACTACAATGAGCAGTTCTTC. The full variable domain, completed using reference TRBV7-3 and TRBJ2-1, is GAGVSQTPSNKVTEKGKYVELRCDPISGHTALYWYRQSLGQGPEFLIYFQGTGAADDSGLPNDRFFAVRPEGSVSTLKIQRTERGDSAVYLCASGTGLDYNEQFFGPGTRLTVL.

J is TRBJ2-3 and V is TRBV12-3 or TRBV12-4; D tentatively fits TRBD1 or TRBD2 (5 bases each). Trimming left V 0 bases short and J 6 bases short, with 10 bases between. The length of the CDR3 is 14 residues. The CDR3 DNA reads TGTGCCAGCAGTTTAGCGGGGGTCCCGGATACGCAGTATTTT. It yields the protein CASSLAGVPDTQYF.

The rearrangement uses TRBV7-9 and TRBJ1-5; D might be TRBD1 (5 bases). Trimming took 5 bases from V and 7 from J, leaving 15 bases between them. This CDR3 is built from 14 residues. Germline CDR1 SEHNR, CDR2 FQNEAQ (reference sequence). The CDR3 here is CASSPGRGRQPQHF. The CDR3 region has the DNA TGTGCCAGCAGCCCGGGGAGGGGCAGACAGCCCCAGCATTTT.